These 17 T cell receptor beta chains share one sample of origin, sequenced in a study of CD8+ T cells in alopecia areata. After isolation, RNA underwent reverse transcription to generate cDNA as the sequencing template. Produced via immunoSEQ multiplex PCR; TCRdb's table is partial and in-frame only. The repertoire consists of 95,000 to 110,000 clones, with 86% occurring once and the leading ten covering approximately 10%. Documented treatment: oral pan-JAK inhibitor, 5-10 mg twice daily. The starting material was CD8+ T cells sorted from blood, obtained between weeks 30 and 35, from a patient treated with tofacitinib. The receptors come from a human donor with alopecia areata.

The chain joins TRBV6-1 to TRBJ2-6; D may be TRBD1 (5 bases). Germline values: CDR1 MNHNS, CDR2 SASEGT. V was cut by 2 bases and J by 1 base, with 9 bases left in between. The CDR3 spans 16 residues. The chain's CDR3 is CASSEPGFSGANVLTF. The CDR3 DNA sequence: TGTGCCAGCAGTGAACCAGGGTTTTCTGGGGCCAACGTCCTGACTTTC.

The V call is TRBV27, the J call TRBJ2-7; 7 bases line up with TRBD1. The CDR3 spans 15 residues. The V gene's germline CDR1 is MNHEY and CDR2 SMNVEV (reference sequence). V was clipped by 8 bases and J by 4 bases; unmatched bases: 14. The CDR3 DNA reads as TGTGCCAGCGCCACCGACAGGGCAGGAAGTTACGAGCAGTACTTC. Protein: CASATDRAGSYEQYF.

The chain is built from TRBV4-1 and TRBJ1-1; D may be TRBD1 (6 bases). Per the germline V gene, CDR1 is MGHRA and CDR2 is YSYEKL. V lost 0 bases and J lost 5, with 13 bases in between. The CDR3 totals 15 residues. DNA of the CDR3: TGCGCCAGCAGCCAAGATTCGGCAGGGGAGACTGAAGCTTTCTTT. It yields the protein CASSQDSAGETEAFF.

In this sample, this clone turned up once. Other DNA sequences of this sample code for an identical CDR3. The chain has TRBV4-1 and TRBJ2-1; 10 nucleotides match TRBD2. The CDR3 is 15 residues long. In germline, CDR1 is MGHRA, CDR2 YSYEKL. V lost 8 bases and J lost 6; bases outside the gene matches: 10. The CDR3 region is CASSGVAGGGNEQFF. The CDR3, as DNA: TGCGCCAGCTCGGGGGTAGCGGGAGGCGGCAATGAGCAGTTCTTC.

The chain joins TRBV25-1 to TRBJ1-1; 7 bases are a match to TRBD1. The CDR3 loop spans 13 amino acids. Germline values: CDR1 MGHDK, CDR2 SYGVNS. The V and J ends lost 4 bases and 5 bases, in that order; junction bases with no gene match: 4. CDR3: CASSVRGKTEAFF. As DNA, the CDR3 is TGTGCCAGCAGTGTCAGGGGGAAAACTGAAGCTTTCTTT.

The CDR3 DNA follows: TGTGCCATCAGTACGGGAGGGGTTCACGAGACCCAGTACTTC. Its translation: CAISTGGVHETQYF. The genes are TRBV10-3 and TRBJ2-5; 8 bases line up with TRBD2. Germline CDR1 and CDR2: ENHRY and SYGVKD. The CDR3 loop spans 14 amino acids. With 5 bases clipped from V and 5 bases from J, the junction kept 7 bases outside the gene matches.

The chain couples TRBV9 to TRBJ2-5; TRBD2 might be the D (6 bases). Germline V CDR1 and CDR2: SGDLS, YYNGEE. The CDR3 consists of 14 residues. Deletions cut 4 bases from V and 2 bases from J, with 12 bases between. The CDR3 coding sequence is TGTGCCAGCAGCAAACCTAGCGCTCAAGAGACCCAGTACTTC. Amino acids: CASSKPSAQETQYF.

The genes are TRBV7-8 and TRBJ1-5; a possible D gene is TRBD1 (6 bases). Trimming removed 1 base at V and 3 bases at J, with 13 bases between. The CDR3 has 16 residues. CDR1 and CDR2 from the germline V gene are SGHVS and FQNEAQ. The CDR3 loop is CASSLDVGQVNQPQHF. The CDR3, as DNA: TGTGCCAGCAGCTTAGATGTGGGACAAGTCAATCAGCCCCAGCATTTT.

V is TRBV7-3 and J is TRBJ2-1; 11 bases match TRBD2. J lost 5 bases, V lost 3 bases, and 3 bases had no gene match. CDR3 length: 15 residues. Per germline, CDR1 SGHTA and CDR2 FQGTGA. This chain's CDR3 is CASSLISGRDNEQFF. CDR3 in DNA: TGTGCCAGCAGCTTGATTAGCGGGAGGGACAATGAGCAGTTCTTC.

The chain has TRBV2 and TRBJ2-7, with D uncertain. This CDR3 contains 13 residues. V lost 1 base and J lost 2, with 6 bases in between. CDR1 and CDR2 from the germline V gene are SNHLY and FYNNEI. Here the CDR3 reads CASSEVGTYEQYF. The CDR3 coding sequence is TGTGCCAGCAGTGAAGTTGGCACCTACGAGCAGTACTTC.

V is TRBV7-9 and J is TRBJ2-1, with D uncertain. CDR3 size: 13 residues. V was cut by 5 bases and J by 6 bases, with 11 bases left in between. Germline V CDR1 and CDR2: SEHNR, FQNEAQ (reference sequence). The DNA for the CDR3 is TGTGCCAGCAGCAAGGACCCCCTCAATGAGCAGTTCTTC. It codes for CASSKDPLNEQFF.

The chain carries TRBV10-3 and TRBJ2-7; 7 bases are a match to TRBD1. Germline lookup yields CDR1 ENHRY and CDR2 SYGVKD. Trimming at V came to 4 bases and at J to 0 bases, leaving 6 bases not matched to a gene. The CDR3 sequence is 15 residues long. CDR3 nucleotides: TGTGCCATCAGTGGCGCCGGGACAGTCTCCTACGAGCAGTACTTC. Its protein is CAISGAGTVSYEQYF.

The chain uses TRBV7-9 and TRBJ2-7, with a tentative D call TRBD2 (6 bases). Deletions cut 4 bases from V and 5 bases from J, with 21 bases between. This CDR3 has 16 amino acids. Germline V gene data show CDR1 as SEHNR and CDR2 as FQNEAQ (reference sequence). The CDR3 nucleotides are TGTGCCAGCAGCTCGCCCCAGGGAGGTAGGGGCAACGAGCAGTACTTC. This gives the protein CASSSPQGGRGNEQYF.

A word on this clone: Different DNA sequences within this sample yield the same CDR3. V and J are TRBV27 and TRBJ2-7, with 9 nucleotides matching TRBD2. Per germline, CDR1 MNHEY and CDR2 SMNVEV (reference sequence). V lost 0 bases, J lost 3 bases, and 3 bases stayed unmatched. The CDR3 totals 15 residues. The CDR3 is CASSLSASGIYEQYF. Here the CDR3 DNA reads TGTGCCAGCAGTTTATCTGCTAGCGGGATCTACGAGCAGTACTTC.

J is TRBJ2-3 and V is TRBV5-4; D unclear. The CDR3 runs 14 residues. The ends were cut back, 4 bases at V and 1 base at J, with 10 bases in the middle. Germline lookup yields CDR1 SGHNT and CDR2 YYREEE (reference sequence). The chain's CDR3 is CASSPRQGTDTQYF. The CDR3 DNA follows: TGTGCCAGCAGCCCCCGGCAGGGCACAGATACGCAGTATTTT.

The rearrangement links TRBV11-2 to TRBJ1-1; no firm D call. This CDR3 has 12 residues. Germline lookup yields CDR1 SGHAT and CDR2 FQNNGV. Trimming pared 8 bases from V and 8 bases from J, leaving 15 bases between. The CDR3 DNA follows: TGTGCCAGCTCTGACACTGTCGGGGAAGCTTTCTTT. Translating it yields CASSDTVGEAFF.

The chain couples TRBV7-6 to TRBJ1-6; D gene unclear. CDR1 is SGHVS and CDR2 is FNYEAQ in the germline V gene. This CDR3 region has 13 residues. V was cut by 8 bases and J by 7 bases, with 12 bases left in between. In nucleotides, the CDR3 is TGTGCCAGCTCTGAGGGATTGAATTCACCCCTCCACTTT. Translated: CASSEGLNSPLHF. The full variable domain, completed using reference TRBV7-6 and TRBJ1-6, is GAGVSQSPRYKVTKRGQDVALRCDPISGHVSLYWYRQALGQGPEFLTYFNYEAQQDKSGLPNDRFSAERPEGSISTLTIQRTEQRDSAMYRCASSEGLNSPLHFGNGTRLTVT.